This entry lists 30 T cell receptor beta chains sequenced from one sample in a study of cytomegalovirus exposure and HLA in healthy donors. Clones were read by immunoSEQ multiplex PCR, and TCRdb kept only the in-frame ones, dropping some. The sample lists tens of thousands of clones, about 91% occurring once. The sample consisted of PBMCs. All receptors come from a man aged 18-30 years in good health and CMV-seronegative.

The chain recombines TRBV9 with TRBJ1-2; D is unresolved. With 4 bases removed from V and 8 bases from J, the gap between germline ends came to 12 bases. The CDR3 has 12 residues. In germline, CDR1 is SGDLS, CDR2 YYNGEE. The CDR3 DNA is TGTGCCAGCAGCCCCTACTCCGGGGGCTACACCTTC. Translated, it gives CASSPYSGGYTF.

The chain has TRBV15 and TRBJ1-5, with 7 bases identical to TRBD1. Germline V gives CDR1 LNHNV, CDR2 YYDKDF (reference sequence). V was clipped by 1 base and J by 1 base; unmatched bases: 10. The CDR3 length is 18 residues. Here the CDR3 DNA reads TGTGCCACCAGCAGAGGTTATCCGGGACAGATAAGCAATCAGCCCCAGCATTTT. Its protein is CATSRGYPGQISNQPQHF.

The genes are TRBV27 and TRBJ2-7, with TRBD2 matching over 9 bases. The length of the CDR3 is 15 residues. The V and J ends lost 4 bases and 2 bases, in that order; junction bases with no gene match: 6. Germline V gives CDR1 MNHEY, CDR2 SMNVEV (reference sequence). The CDR3 reads CASSWASGTPYEQYF. In nucleotides, the CDR3 is TGTGCCAGCAGTTGGGCTAGCGGGACCCCCTACGAGCAGTACTTC.

The V call is TRBV10-3, the J call TRBJ2-1, with 11 bases that match TRBD2. Germline trimming cut 3 bases from V and 7 bases from J; bases unmatched to any gene: 2. Per germline, CDR1 ENHRY and CDR2 SYGVKD. This CDR3 region has 14 residues. CDR3 DNA: TGTGCCATCAGTGAAGGGACTAGCGGAAATGAGCAGTTCTTC. This gives the protein CAISEGTSGNEQFF.

This chain joins TRBV28 and TRBJ2-5, with D tentatively TRBD1 (5 bases). Germline V lookup: CDR1 MDHEN, CDR2 SYDVKM. The CDR3 has 13 residues. Trimming shortened V by 6 bases and J by 3 bases, and 11 bases separated the two germline ends. The CDR3 sequence is CASRMTAEETQYF. CDR3 nucleotide sequence: TGTGCCAGCAGAATGACAGCAGAAGAGACCCAGTACTTC. The entire variable domain, with the rest obtained from reference TRBV28 and TRBJ2-5, is as follows: DVKVTQSSRYLVKRTGEKVFLECVQDMDHENMFWYRQDPGLGLRLIYFSYDVKMKEKGDIPEGYSVSREKKERFSLILESASTNQTSMYLCASRMTAEETQYFGPGTRLLVL.

This CDR3 reads CASSPGRGFEQYF. CDR3 sequence (DNA): TGTGCCAGCTCACCTGGGAGAGGTTTCGAGCAGTACTTC. The chain has TRBV18 and TRBJ2-7; TRBD2 is a possible D gene (5 bases). V was pared by 3 bases and J by 6 bases, with 12 bases between. The CDR3 sequence is 13 residues long. In germline, CDR1 is KGHSH, CDR2 LQKENI.

The chain combines TRBV6-1 with TRBJ2-7; 9 nucleotides match TRBD1. CDR1 is MNHNS, CDR2 SASEGT, per germline. This CDR3 has 12 amino acids. The J segment lost 4 bases and the V segment lost 8 bases, leaving 3 bases of the junction unmatched. CDR3 in amino acids: CASLGQGYEQYF. The CDR3 DNA follows: TGTGCCAGCCTCGGACAGGGGTACGAGCAGTACTTC.

The J gene is TRBJ1-4, the V gene TRBV6-1, with TRBD1 matching over 10 bases. The CDR3 is 14 residues long. Germline CDR1 is MNHNS and CDR2 is SASEGT. V dropped 10 bases and J dropped 8; count of bases not matched to a gene: 10. In DNA form, the CDR3 reads TGTGCCACATCGGGGGGGACAGGGGTAGAAAAACTGTTTTTT. Translating gives CATSGGTGVEKLFF.

The CDR3 loop reads CASSLETGGTIEAFF. The CDR3, as DNA: TGTGCCAGCAGCTTAGAAACAGGGGGAACAATTGAAGCTTTCTTT. The chain is built from TRBV11-2 and TRBJ1-1, with 8 positions matching TRBD1. The CDR3 loop spans 15 amino acids. The V gene's germline CDR1 is SGHAT and CDR2 FQNNGV. V shed 0 bases and J 7 bases; nucleotides not matched to a gene: 7.

This chain uses TRBV28 with TRBJ2-4; D is uncertain. CDR1 MDHEN and CDR2 SYDVKM come from the germline V gene. The V gene lost 4 bases and the J gene lost 8 bases, with 3 bases spanning the gap. The CDR3 sequence is 10 residues long. The CDR3 loop reads CASSSDIQYF. In DNA form, the CDR3 reads TGTGCCAGCAGTTCGGACATTCAGTACTTC.

The chain carries TRBV7-2 and TRBJ1-5; 7 bases agree with TRBD1. With V trimmed by 5 bases and J by 5 bases, 6 bases remained unmatched. Germline-derived CDR1 and CDR2 are SGHTA and FQGNSA. This CDR3 contains 14 residues. Here the CDR3 reads CASSRQGNDQPQHF. The CDR3 DNA sequence: TGTGCCAGCAGCCGACAGGGAAACGATCAGCCCCAGCATTTT.

V is TRBV7-9 and J is TRBJ2-2; TRBD1 agrees at 8 bases. V trimming: 2 bases; J trimming: 4 bases; junction bases outside the gene matches: 3. Per the germline V gene, CDR1 is SEHNR and CDR2 is FQNEAQ (reference sequence). The CDR3 is made up of 15 amino acids. The CDR3 DNA reads TGTGCCAGCAGCTTAAGGACAGGGACCACCGGGGAGCTGTTTTTT. Translation: CASSLRTGTTGELFF.

This chain joins TRBV4-3 and TRBJ1-1, with a tentative D call TRBD1 (6 bases). Germline V CDR1 and CDR2: LGHNA, YSLEER. V lost 8 bases to trimming and J lost 3 bases, with 16 bases between them. There are 14 residues in the CDR3. CDR3 in amino acids: CASGGTTGYTEAFF. CDR3 nucleotide sequence: TGCGCCAGCGGGGGTACGACAGGCTACACTGAAGCTTTCTTT.

The genes are TRBV6-5 and TRBJ2-5; D might be TRBD1 (6 bases). The CDR3 is 16 residues long. Germline V gives CDR1 MNHEY, CDR2 SVGAGI. V lost 0 bases, J lost 4 bases, and 15 bases lay in between. The CDR3 here is CASSYSGARTGETQYF. DNA for the CDR3: TGTGCCAGCAGTTACTCGGGGGCACGAACGGGAGAGACCCAGTACTTC.

The gene calls are TRBV28 and TRBJ2-1; 15 nucleotides agree with TRBD2. Germline V gene data show CDR1 as MDHEN and CDR2 as SYDVKM. The CDR3 runs 17 residues. Trimming at V came to 6 bases and at J to 0 bases, leaving 3 bases not matched to a gene. CDR3 coding DNA: TGTGCCAGCAGGGGGACTAGCGGGAGGCTCTCCTACAATGAGCAGTTCTTC. Translating it yields CASRGTSGRLSYNEQFF. The variable domain in full, completed from reference TRBV28 and TRBJ2-1, reads DVKVTQSSRYLVKRTGEKVFLECVQDMDHENMFWYRQDPGLGLRLIYFSYDVKMKEKGDIPEGYSVSREKKERFSLILESASTNQTSMYLCASRGTSGRLSYNEQFFGPGTRLTVL.

The chain links TRBV6-1 to TRBJ1-5, with D possibly matching TRBD1 (5 bases). Trimming pared 3 bases from V and 0 bases from J, leaving 18 bases between. The CDR3 is 18 residues long. CDR1 is MNHNS and CDR2 is SASEGT in the germline V gene. The CDR3 DNA reads as TGTGCCAGCAGTGAGTTTAGGGGAGGGATATATAGCAATCAGCCCCAGCATTTT. It specifies CASSEFRGGIYSNQPQHF.

The CDR3 DNA reads TGTGCCATCAGACCGGTAGGGGTGGTGGCCGGCTACACCTTC. Protein: CAIRPVGVVAGYTF. The chain has TRBV10-3 and TRBJ1-2; a weak D match, TRBD1 (5 bases). Trimming removed 6 bases from V and 8 bases from J, with 19 bases in between. This CDR3 contains 14 residues. Germline assignment: CDR1 ENHRY and CDR2 SYGVKD.

The genes are TRBV6-5 and TRBJ1-2; possible D gene TRBD1, 6 bases. CDR1 and CDR2 from the germline V gene are MNHEY and SVGAGI. Trimming shortened V by 8 bases and J by 5 bases, and 9 bases separated the two germline ends. The CDR3 consists of 11 residues. DNA for the CDR3: TGTGCCAGCGGGGGCCGTTATGGCTACACCTTC. It specifies CASGGRYGYTF.

The J gene is TRBJ2-2, the V gene TRBV30, with D tentatively TRBD2 (5 bases). Between the trimmed V and J ends, which lost 5 bases and 2 bases, there was a span of 9 bases. The CDR3 length is 13 residues. Germline-derived CDR1 and CDR2 are GTSNPN and SVGIG (reference sequence). The CDR3 here is CAWREGNTGELFF. DNA of the CDR3: TGTGCCTGGCGCGAGGGTAACACCGGGGAGCTGTTTTTT. The complete variable domain, with remaining parts taken from reference TRBV30 and TRBJ2-2, reads SQTIHQWPATLVQPVGSPLSLECTVEGTSNPNLYWYRQAAGRGLQLLFYSVGIGQISSEVPQNLSASRPQDRQFILSSKKLLLSDSGFYLCAWREGNTGELFFGEGSRLTVL.

The genes are TRBV11-1 and TRBJ2-7; perhaps TRBD2 as D (6 bases). V dropped 5 bases and J dropped 4 bases, with 12 bases sitting between them. The CDR3 totals 13 residues. Germline V lookup: CDR1 SGHAT, CDR2 FQDESV (reference sequence). The chain's CDR3 is CASSGDLGYEQYF. The CDR3 DNA is TGTGCCAGCAGCGGGGACTTAGGTTACGAGCAGTACTTC.

The chain joins TRBV7-4 to TRBJ1-3; 9 nucleotides line up with TRBD1. The V and J ends lost 4 bases and 3 bases, in that order; junction bases with no gene match: 13. Per germline, CDR1 SGHVT and CDR2 SQSDAQ. This CDR3 contains 18 residues. The CDR3 DNA sequence: TGTGCCAGCAGCTCCGGACAGGGGCCGCCAGGCTGTGGAAACACCATATATTTT. This gives the protein CASSSGQGPPGCGNTIYF.

This clone was observed once. V is TRBV9 and J is TRBJ2-6; D is perhaps TRBD1 (5 bases). The CDR3 runs 19 residues. Trimming took off 0 bases at V and 2 bases at J, with 18 bases between the two ends. CDR1 and CDR2 from the germline V gene are SGDLS and YYNGEE. CDR3 amino acids: CASSVGLGVVLPGANVLTF. The CDR3 coding sequence is TGTGCCAGCAGCGTAGGTCTAGGGGTGGTTCTCCCTGGGGCCAACGTCCTGACTTTC.

The chain is built from TRBV5-6 and TRBJ2-7, with 11 bases aligning to TRBD2. In germline, CDR1 is SGHDT, CDR2 YYEEEE. This CDR3 has 16 residues. J gave up 4 bases and V 4 bases, and 10 bases lay outside the gene matches. The CDR3, as DNA: TGTGCCAGCAGCGTTCCCCCGGGACTAGCGGATTACGAGCAGTACTTC. It translates to CASSVPPGLADYEQYF.

This clone was detected once. CDR3 coding DNA: TGCGCCAGCAGCCAAGGACAGGGGCCTGGAAACACCATATATTTT. Its protein is CASSQGQGPGNTIYF. V gene TRBV4-3 combines with J gene TRBJ1-3, with 8 bases identical to TRBD1. The CDR3 covers 15 residues. V was clipped by 1 base and J by 2 bases; unmatched bases: 1. Germline V CDR1 and CDR2: LGHNA, YSLEER.

The chain combines TRBV2 with TRBJ1-1, with 7 bases identical to TRBD1. Germline trimming cut 8 bases from V and 2 bases from J; bases unmatched to any gene: 5. There are 13 residues in the CDR3. The germline V gene encodes CDR1 SNHLY and CDR2 FYNNEI. This CDR3 reads CASRRDSNTEAFF. The CDR3 DNA is TGTGCCAGCCGCCGGGACAGCAACACTGAAGCTTTCTTT.

V gene TRBV18 combines with J gene TRBJ1-5; D is ambiguous. V lost 8 bases to trimming and J lost 3 bases, with 11 bases between them. Looked up from germline, CDR1 is KGHSH and CDR2 is LQKENI. This CDR3 comprises 13 residues. CDR3: CASARSTNQPQHF. The DNA for the CDR3 is TGTGCCAGCGCAAGGAGTACCAATCAGCCCCAGCATTTT. Based on the CDR3 plus reference TRBV18 and TRBJ1-5, the full variable domain is NAGVMQNPRHLVRRRGQEARLRCSPMKGHSHVYWYRQLPEEGLKFMVYLQKENIIDESGMPKERFSAEFPKEGPSILRIQQVVRGDSAAYFCASARSTNQPQHFGDGTRLSIL.

This chain links TRBV7-2 with TRBJ2-6, with 7 bases that match TRBD1. This CDR3 spans 18 amino acids. Germline CDR1 is SGHTA and CDR2 is FQGNSA. Trimming at V came to 7 bases and at J to 2 bases, leaving 14 bases not matched to a gene. The CDR3 is CASNEGQFQGAGANVLTF. In nucleotides, the CDR3 is TGTGCCAGCAACGAAGGACAATTTCAGGGGGCTGGGGCCAACGTCCTGACTTTC.

The chain employs TRBV5-4 and TRBJ2-3; no reliable D call. Looked up from germline, CDR1 is SGHNT and CDR2 is YYREEE (reference sequence). The length of the CDR3 is 12 residues. The V end was cut by 2 bases, the J end by 4 bases, with 5 bases between. The CDR3 DNA reads as TGTGCCAGCAGCTTCGTCCCAGATACGCAGTATTTT. Residues: CASSFVPDTQYF.

The chain carries TRBV7-6 and TRBJ2-3, with TRBD2 matching 9 bases. Trimming at V came to 2 bases and at J to 1 base, leaving 4 bases not matched to a gene. Looked up from germline, CDR1 is SGHVS and CDR2 is FNYEAQ. There are 16 residues in the CDR3. CDR3 region: CASSLSSSGGTDTQYF. The CDR3 nucleotides are TGTGCCAGCAGCTTATCCTCTAGCGGGGGCACAGATACGCAGTATTTT.

J is TRBJ2-1 and V is TRBV12-2; TRBD2 was called by the table and not checked on the DNA. TRBV12-2 corresponds to a pseudogene. CDR3 length: 16 residues. In DNA, the CDR3 is TGTGCAAGTCGCTTAGAGGGAGGGCTAATATACAATGAGCAGTTCTTC. The encoded protein is CASRLEGGLIYNEQFF.